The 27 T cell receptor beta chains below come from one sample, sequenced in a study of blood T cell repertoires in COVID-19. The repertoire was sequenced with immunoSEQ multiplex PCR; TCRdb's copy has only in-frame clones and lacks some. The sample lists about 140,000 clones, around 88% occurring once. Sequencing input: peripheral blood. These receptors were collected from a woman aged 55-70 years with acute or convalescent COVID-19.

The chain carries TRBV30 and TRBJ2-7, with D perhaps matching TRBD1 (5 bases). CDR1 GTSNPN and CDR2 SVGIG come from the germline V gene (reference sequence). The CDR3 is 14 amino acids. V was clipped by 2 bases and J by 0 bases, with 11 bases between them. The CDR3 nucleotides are TGTGCCTGGAGTCCTCAGGACAACTCCTACGAGCAGTACTTC. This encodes CAWSPQDNSYEQYF.

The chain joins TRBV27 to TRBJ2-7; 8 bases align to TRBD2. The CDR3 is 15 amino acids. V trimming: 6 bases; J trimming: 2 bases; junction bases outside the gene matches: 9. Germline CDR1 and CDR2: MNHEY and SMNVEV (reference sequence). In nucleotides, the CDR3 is TGTGCCAGCAGGCACGGGGGGGCGTTGACCTACGAGCAGTACTTC. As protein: CASRHGGALTYEQYF.

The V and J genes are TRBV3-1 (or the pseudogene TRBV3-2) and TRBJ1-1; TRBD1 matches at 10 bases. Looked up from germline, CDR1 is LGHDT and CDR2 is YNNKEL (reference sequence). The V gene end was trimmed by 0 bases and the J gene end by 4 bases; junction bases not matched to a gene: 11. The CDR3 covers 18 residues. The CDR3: CASSQDLKPRQGATEAFF. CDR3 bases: TGTGCCAGCAGCCAAGACCTAAAGCCCCGACAGGGGGCCACTGAAGCTTTCTTT.

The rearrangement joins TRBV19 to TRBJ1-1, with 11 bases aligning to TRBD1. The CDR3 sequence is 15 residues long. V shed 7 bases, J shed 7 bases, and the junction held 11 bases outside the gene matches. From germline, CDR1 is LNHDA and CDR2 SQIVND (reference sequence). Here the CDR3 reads CASTHTGTGGDEAFF. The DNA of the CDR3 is TGTGCCAGTACTCACACCGGGACAGGGGGTGATGAAGCTTTCTTT.

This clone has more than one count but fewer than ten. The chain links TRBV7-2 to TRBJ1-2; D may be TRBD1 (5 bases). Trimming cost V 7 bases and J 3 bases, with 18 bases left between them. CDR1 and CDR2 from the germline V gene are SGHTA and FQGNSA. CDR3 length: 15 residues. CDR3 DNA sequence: TGTGCCAGCACTCCCCGTTCCGGGGGGGACTATGGCTACACCTTC. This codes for CASTPRSGGDYGYTF.

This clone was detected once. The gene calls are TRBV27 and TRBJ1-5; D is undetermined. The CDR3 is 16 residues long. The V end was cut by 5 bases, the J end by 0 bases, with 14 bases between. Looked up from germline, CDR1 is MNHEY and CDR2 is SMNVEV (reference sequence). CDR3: CASSLTVGYSNQPQHF. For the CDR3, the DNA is TGTGCCAGCAGTCTCACGGTCGGGTATAGCAATCAGCCCCAGCATTTT.

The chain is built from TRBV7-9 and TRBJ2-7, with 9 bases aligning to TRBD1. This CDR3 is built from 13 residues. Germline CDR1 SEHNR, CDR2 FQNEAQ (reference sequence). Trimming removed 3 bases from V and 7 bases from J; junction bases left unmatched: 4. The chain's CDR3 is CASSFTGGNEQYF. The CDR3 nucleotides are TGTGCCAGCAGCTTCACAGGGGGCAATGAGCAGTACTTC.

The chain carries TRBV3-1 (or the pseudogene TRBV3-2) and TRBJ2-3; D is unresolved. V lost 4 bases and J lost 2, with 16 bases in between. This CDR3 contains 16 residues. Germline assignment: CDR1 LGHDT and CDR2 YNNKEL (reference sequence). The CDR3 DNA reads TGTGCCAGCAGCCTTCAACTGGAGCACTACACAGATACGCAGTATTTT. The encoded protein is CASSLQLEHYTDTQYF.

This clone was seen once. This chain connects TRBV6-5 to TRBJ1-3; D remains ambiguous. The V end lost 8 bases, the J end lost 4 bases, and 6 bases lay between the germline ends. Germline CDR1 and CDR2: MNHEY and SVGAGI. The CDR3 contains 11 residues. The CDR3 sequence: CASWPGNTIYF. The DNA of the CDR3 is TGTGCCAGCTGGCCGGGAAACACCATATATTTT.

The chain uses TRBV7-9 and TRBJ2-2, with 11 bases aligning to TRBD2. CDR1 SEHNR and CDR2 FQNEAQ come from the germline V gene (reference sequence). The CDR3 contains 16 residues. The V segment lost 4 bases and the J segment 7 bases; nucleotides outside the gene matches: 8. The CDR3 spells CASSYPSGGPFGELFF. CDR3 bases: TGTGCCAGCAGCTACCCTAGCGGGGGGCCCTTCGGGGAGCTGTTTTTT.

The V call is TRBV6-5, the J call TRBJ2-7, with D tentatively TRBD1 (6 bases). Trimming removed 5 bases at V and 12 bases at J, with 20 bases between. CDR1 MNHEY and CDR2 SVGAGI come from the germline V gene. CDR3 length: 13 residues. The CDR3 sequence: CASSLWTARTLYF. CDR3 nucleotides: TGTGCCAGCAGTCTATGGACAGCCCGAACGTTGTACTTC.

In DNA form, the CDR3 reads TGCGCCAGCAGCTTGGGCCAGGGGGCGCTTTCAGGGGAGCAGTACTTC. Residues: CASSLGQGALSGEQYF. The chain has TRBV5-1 and TRBJ2-7; 8 nucleotides line up with TRBD1. The trim removed 0 bases at V and 7 bases at J, leaving 12 bases unmatched. The CDR3 runs 16 residues. Germline V gene sequence: CDR1 SGHRS, CDR2 YFSETQ.

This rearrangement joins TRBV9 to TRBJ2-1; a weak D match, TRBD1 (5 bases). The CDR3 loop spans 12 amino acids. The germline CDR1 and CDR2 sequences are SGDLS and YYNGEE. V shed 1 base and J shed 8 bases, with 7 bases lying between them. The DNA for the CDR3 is TGTGCCAGCAGCGTACAGGGTCATGAGCAGTTCTTC. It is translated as CASSVQGHEQFF.

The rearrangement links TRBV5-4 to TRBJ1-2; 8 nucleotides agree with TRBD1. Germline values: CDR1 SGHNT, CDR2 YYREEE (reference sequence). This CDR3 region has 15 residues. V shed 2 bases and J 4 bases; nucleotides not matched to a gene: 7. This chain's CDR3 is CASSFSSGQAYGYTF. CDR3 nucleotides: TGTGCCAGCAGCTTCAGCTCGGGACAGGCCTATGGCTACACCTTC. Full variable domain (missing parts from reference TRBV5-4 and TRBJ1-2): ETGVTQSPTHLIKTRGQQVTLRCSSQSGHNTVSWYQQALGQGPQFIFQYYREEENGRGNFPPRFSGLQFPNYSSELNVNALELDDSALYLCASSFSSGQAYGYTFGSGTRLTVV.

The CDR3 nucleotides read TGTGCCAGCAGAAGACAGGGGGCAGGGGAGCAGTACTTC. Protein: CASRRQGAGEQYF. The J gene is TRBJ2-7, the V gene TRBV28; 10 bases align to TRBD1. The V gene end was trimmed by 6 bases and the J gene end by 7 bases; junction bases not matched to a gene: 6. The CDR3 is made up of 13 amino acids. The germline V gene encodes CDR1 MDHEN and CDR2 SYDVKM.

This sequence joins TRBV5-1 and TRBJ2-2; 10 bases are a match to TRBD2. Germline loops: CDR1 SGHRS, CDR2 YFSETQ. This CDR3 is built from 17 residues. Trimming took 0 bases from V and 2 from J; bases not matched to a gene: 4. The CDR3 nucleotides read TGCGCCAGCAGCTTGGCCCTAGCGGGGGACAACACCGGGGAGCTGTTTTTT. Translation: CASSLALAGDNTGELFF.

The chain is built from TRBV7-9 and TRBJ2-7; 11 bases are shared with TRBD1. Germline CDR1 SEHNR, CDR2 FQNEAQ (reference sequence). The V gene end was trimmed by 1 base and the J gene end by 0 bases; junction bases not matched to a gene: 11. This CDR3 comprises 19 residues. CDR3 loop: CASSLGGTGGPILSYEQYF. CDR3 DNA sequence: TGTGCCAGCAGCTTAGGTGGGACAGGGGGTCCGATACTCTCCTACGAGCAGTACTTC.

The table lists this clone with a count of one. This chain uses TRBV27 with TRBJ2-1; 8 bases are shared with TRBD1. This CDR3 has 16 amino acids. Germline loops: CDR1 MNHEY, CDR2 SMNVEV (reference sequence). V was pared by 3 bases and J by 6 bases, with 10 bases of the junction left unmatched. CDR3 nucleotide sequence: TGTGCCAGCAGTTTCCCGGCAGGGACAGGCTCCAATGAGCAGTTCTTC. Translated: CASSFPAGTGSNEQFF.

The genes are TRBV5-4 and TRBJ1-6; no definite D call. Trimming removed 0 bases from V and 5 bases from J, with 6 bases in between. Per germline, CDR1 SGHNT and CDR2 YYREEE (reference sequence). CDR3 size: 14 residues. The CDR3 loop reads CASSLGQDNSPLHF. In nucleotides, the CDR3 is TGTGCCAGCAGCTTGGGGCAGGATAATTCACCCCTCCACTTT.

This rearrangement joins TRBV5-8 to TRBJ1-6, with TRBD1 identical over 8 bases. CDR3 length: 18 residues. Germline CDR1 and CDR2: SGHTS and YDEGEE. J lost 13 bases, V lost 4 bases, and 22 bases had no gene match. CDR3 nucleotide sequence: TGTGCCAGCAGCAAAACGGGAGGCCAGGGGGCCCCCTTTCACCCCCTCCACTTT. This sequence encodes CASSKTGGQGAPFHPLHF.

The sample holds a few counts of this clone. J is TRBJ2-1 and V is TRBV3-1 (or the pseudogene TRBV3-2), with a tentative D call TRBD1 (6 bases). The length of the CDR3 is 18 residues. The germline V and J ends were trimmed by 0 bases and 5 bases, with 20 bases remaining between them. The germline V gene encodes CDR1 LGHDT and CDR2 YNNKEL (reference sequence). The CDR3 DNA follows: TGTGCCAGCAGCCAAGATGTAGTCCAGGGGCCGGGAAACAATGAGCAGTTCTTC. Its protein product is CASSQDVVQGPGNNEQFF.

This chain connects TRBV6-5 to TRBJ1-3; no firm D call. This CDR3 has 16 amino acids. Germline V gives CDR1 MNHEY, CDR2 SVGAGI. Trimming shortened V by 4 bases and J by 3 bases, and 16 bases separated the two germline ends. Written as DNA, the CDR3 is TGTGCCAGCAGTTCCCACCTTCCGACAAGTGGAAACACCATATATTTT. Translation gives CASSSHLPTSGNTIYF.

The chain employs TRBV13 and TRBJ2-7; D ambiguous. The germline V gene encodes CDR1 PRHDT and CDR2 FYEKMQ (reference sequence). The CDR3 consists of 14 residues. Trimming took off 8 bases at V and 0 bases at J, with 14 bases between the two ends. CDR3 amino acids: CASSNGARSYEQYF. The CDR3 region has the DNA TGTGCCAGCTCCAATGGAGCCCGCTCCTACGAGCAGTACTTC.

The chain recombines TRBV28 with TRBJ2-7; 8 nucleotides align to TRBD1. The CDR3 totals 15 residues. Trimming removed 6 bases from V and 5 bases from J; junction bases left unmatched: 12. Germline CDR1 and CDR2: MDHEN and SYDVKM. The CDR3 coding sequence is TGTGCCAGCAGCCCTCCGGGGGACAGGATGCACGAGCAGTACTTC. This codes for CASSPPGDRMHEQYF.

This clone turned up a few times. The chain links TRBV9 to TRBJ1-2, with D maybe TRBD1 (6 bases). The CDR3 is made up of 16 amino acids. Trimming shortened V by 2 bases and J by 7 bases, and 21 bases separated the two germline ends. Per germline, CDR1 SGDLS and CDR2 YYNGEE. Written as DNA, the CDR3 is TGTGCCAGCAGCGTTATTCCGGGACTAGGGGGACCTGGCTACACCTTC. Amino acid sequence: CASSVIPGLGGPGYTF.

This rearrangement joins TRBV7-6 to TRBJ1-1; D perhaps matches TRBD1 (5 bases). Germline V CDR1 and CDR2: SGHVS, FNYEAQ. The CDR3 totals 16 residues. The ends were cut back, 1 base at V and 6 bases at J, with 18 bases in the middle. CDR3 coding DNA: TGTGCCAGCAGCTTAGTGGGCGGGACCCACAGTGCTGAAGCTTTCTTT. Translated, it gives CASSLVGGTHSAEAFF.

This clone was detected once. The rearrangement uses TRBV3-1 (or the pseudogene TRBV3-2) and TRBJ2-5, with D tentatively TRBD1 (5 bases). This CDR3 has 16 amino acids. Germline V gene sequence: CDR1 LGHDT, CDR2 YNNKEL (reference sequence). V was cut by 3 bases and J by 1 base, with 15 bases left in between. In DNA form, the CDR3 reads TGTGCCAGCAGCCAGGGTTATGGGGCAGCCCAAGAGACCCAGTACTTC. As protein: CASSQGYGAAQETQYF.